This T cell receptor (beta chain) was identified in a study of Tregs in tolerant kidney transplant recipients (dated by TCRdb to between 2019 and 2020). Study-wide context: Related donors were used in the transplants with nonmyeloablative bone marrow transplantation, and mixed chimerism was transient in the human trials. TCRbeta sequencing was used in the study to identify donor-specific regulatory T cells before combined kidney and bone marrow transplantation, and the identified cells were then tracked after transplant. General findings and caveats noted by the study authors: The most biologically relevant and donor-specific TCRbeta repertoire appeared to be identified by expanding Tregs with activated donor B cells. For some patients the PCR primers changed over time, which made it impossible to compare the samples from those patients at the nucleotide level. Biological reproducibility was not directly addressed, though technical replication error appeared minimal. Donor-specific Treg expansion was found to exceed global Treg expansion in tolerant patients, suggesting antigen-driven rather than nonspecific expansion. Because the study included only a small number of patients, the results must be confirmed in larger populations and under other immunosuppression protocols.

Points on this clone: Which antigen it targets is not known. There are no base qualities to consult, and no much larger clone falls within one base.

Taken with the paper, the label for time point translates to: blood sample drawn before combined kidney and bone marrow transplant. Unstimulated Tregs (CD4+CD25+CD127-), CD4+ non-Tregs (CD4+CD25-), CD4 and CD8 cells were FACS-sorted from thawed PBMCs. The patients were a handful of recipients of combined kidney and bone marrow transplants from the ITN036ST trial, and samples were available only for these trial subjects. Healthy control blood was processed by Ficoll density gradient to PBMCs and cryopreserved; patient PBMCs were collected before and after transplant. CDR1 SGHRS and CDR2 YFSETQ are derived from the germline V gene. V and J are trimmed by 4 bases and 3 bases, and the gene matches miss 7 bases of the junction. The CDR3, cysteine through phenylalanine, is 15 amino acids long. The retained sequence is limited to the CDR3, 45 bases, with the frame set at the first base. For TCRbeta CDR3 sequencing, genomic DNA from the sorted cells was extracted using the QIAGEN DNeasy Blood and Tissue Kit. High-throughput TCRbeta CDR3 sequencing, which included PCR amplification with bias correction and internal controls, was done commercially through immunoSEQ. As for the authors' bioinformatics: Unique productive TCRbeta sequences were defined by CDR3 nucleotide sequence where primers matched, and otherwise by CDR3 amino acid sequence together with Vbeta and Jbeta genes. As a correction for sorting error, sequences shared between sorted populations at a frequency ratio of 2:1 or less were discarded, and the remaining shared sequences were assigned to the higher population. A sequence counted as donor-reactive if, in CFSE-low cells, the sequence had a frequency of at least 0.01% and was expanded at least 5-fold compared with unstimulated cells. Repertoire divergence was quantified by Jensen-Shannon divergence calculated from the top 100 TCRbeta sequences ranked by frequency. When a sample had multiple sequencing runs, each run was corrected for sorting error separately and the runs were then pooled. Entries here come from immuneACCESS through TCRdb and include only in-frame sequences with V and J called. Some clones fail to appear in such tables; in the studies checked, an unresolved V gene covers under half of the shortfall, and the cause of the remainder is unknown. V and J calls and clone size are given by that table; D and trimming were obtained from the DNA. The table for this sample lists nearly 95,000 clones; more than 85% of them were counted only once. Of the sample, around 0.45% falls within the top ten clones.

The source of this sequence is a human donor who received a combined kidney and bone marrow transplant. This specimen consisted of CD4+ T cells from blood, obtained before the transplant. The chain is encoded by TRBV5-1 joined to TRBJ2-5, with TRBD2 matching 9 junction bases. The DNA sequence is TGCGCCAGCAGCCCGGCACGACTAGCGGAAGAGACCCAGTACTTC. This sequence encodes CASSPARLAEETQYF.